The 17 T cell receptor beta chains below all came from one sample that was sequenced in a study of blood T cell repertoires in COVID-19. Produced via immunoSEQ multiplex PCR; TCRdb's table is partial and in-frame only. This sample has roughly 410,000 clones, with 70% to 90% found just once. Material for sequencing was peripheral blood. The receptors derive from a woman aged 40-49 years with COVID-19, enrolled during active disease.

The rearrangement joins TRBV28 to TRBJ1-1, with D uncertain. V was pared by 10 bases and J by 11 bases, with 17 bases between. The CDR3 runs 11 residues. Germline V lookup: CDR1 MDHEN, CDR2 SYDVKM. Here the CDR3 DNA reads TGTGCCACCGGCAAGTCCAGGAAGGCTTTCTTT. Translating gives CATGKSRKAFF.

The chain joins TRBV6-6 to TRBJ1-6; TRBD1 agrees at 7 bases. Germline CDR1 reads MNHNY; CDR2 reads SVGAGI (reference sequence). The J segment lost 9 bases and the V segment lost 7 bases, leaving 6 bases of the junction unmatched. The CDR3 is made up of 13 amino acids. The CDR3 is CASKDRDGSPLHF. In DNA form, the CDR3 reads TGTGCCAGCAAAGACAGGGATGGTTCACCCCTCCACTTT.

The chain is built from TRBV9 and TRBJ2-7, with D maybe TRBD1 (5 bases). Trimming took 3 bases from V and 6 from J, leaving 7 bases between them. The germline CDR1 and CDR2 sequences are SGDLS and YYNGEE. The CDR3 runs 11 residues. This CDR3 is CASSADSEQYF. CDR3 in DNA: TGTGCCAGCAGCGCAGACAGCGAGCAGTACTTC.

Written as DNA, the CDR3 is TGTGCCAGCATCGCAACAGGGACCCCCTACGAGCAGTACTTC. Translated, it gives CASIATGTPYEQYF. The rearrangement joins TRBV27 to TRBJ2-7; D may be TRBD1 (6 bases). Germline CDR1 reads MNHEY; CDR2 reads SMNVEV (reference sequence). Trimming took 7 bases from V and 2 from J, leaving 15 bases between them. The CDR3 contains 14 residues.

The chain has TRBV7-2 and TRBJ1-2, with 10 bases lining up with TRBD1. Trimming removed 3 bases from V and 5 bases from J; junction bases left unmatched: 3. This CDR3 comprises 14 residues. Germline V gene lookup returns CDR1 SGHTA and CDR2 FQGNSA. The CDR3, as DNA: TGTGCCAGCAGCTTGCCGGGACAGGGGTATGGCTACACCTTC. This encodes CASSLPGQGYGYTF.

The CDR3 here is CAGSGSGGFGTQYF. The CDR3 bases are TGTGCCGGATCGGGTAGCGGGGGTTTCGGTACGCAGTATTTT. The rearrangement joins TRBV7-8 to TRBJ2-3; TRBD2 matches 9 bases. This CDR3 comprises 14 residues. The trim removed 11 bases at V and 8 bases at J, leaving 14 bases unmatched. Germline CDR1 is SGHVS and CDR2 is FQNEAQ.

This chain joins TRBV3-1 (or the pseudogene TRBV3-2) and TRBJ2-7; D might be TRBD1 (5 bases). The CDR3 sequence is 14 residues long. Germline V lookup: CDR1 LGHDT, CDR2 YNNKEL (reference sequence). V shed 3 bases and J shed 2 bases, with 11 bases lying between them. CDR3 in amino acids: CASSHTTVAYEQYF. For the CDR3, the DNA is TGTGCCAGCAGCCACACGACAGTTGCCTACGAGCAGTACTTC.

The rearrangement links TRBV2 to TRBJ1-5, with 8 bases that match TRBD1. Germline CDR1 SNHLY, CDR2 FYNNEI. The CDR3 has 14 amino acids. Trimming removed 4 bases from V and 7 bases from J; junction bases left unmatched: 6. Written as DNA, the CDR3 is TGTGCCAGCAGTGGACAGGGGACGGGGCAGCCCCAGCATTTT. This translates into CASSGQGTGQPQHF.

CDR3 bases: TGTGCCAGCAGTTTAGAGGCTACGACAGATGAGCAGTTCTTC. Protein: CASSLEATTDEQFF. This chain joins TRBV28 and TRBJ2-1; tentatively, D is TRBD1 (5 bases). Between the trimmed V and J ends, which lost 2 bases and 8 bases, there was a span of 13 bases. Per germline, CDR1 MDHEN and CDR2 SYDVKM. CDR3 size: 14 residues.

The chain joins TRBV29-1 to TRBJ2-3, with a weak D call TRBD1 (5 bases). The CDR3 totals 13 residues. The V and J ends lost 2 bases and 4 bases respectively, with 10 bases between them. Looked up from germline, CDR1 is SQVTM and CDR2 is ANQGSEA. CDR3 amino acids: CSVEQGRADTQYF. The CDR3 DNA is TGCAGCGTTGAACAGGGTAGAGCAGATACGCAGTATTTT.

The J gene is TRBJ1-2, the V gene TRBV4-3, with D uncertain. Deletions cut 1 base from V and 2 bases from J, with 8 bases between. CDR3 length equals 14 residues. Germline assignment: CDR1 LGHNA and CDR2 YSLEER. In DNA form, the CDR3 reads TGCGCCAGCAGCCAAGTCCCTTCCAACTATGGCTACACCTTC. It translates to CASSQVPSNYGYTF.

This chain joins TRBV12-3 or TRBV12-4 and TRBJ2-5; weak D call: TRBD2 (5 bases). The V and J ends lost 7 bases and 2 bases respectively, with 11 bases between them. This CDR3 is 13 amino acids long. The CDR3 DNA reads TGTGCCAGCACCCGAGGGCAGCAAGAGACCCAGTACTTC. Protein sequence: CASTRGQQETQYF.

Notes on this clone: The sample has other DNA sequences that encode this CDR3 too. The chain carries TRBV7-9 and TRBJ1-2; 7 nucleotides agree with TRBD1. After removal of 5 bases from V and 3 bases from J, the junction contained 3 bases not matched to a gene. The germline gives CDR1 SEHNR, CDR2 FQNEAQ (reference sequence). The CDR3 covers 13 residues. CDR3: CASSPTGDYGYTF. CDR3 in DNA: TGTGCCAGCAGCCCTACAGGGGACTATGGCTACACCTTC.

The chain couples TRBV5-1 to TRBJ2-2; a weak D match, TRBD2 (6 bases). This CDR3 comprises 16 residues. V was cut by 4 bases and J by 5 bases, with 18 bases left in between. CDR1 is SGHRS and CDR2 is YFSETQ in the germline V gene. CDR3 sequence: CASSPGLRTTTGELFF. CDR3 DNA sequence: TGCGCCAGCAGCCCCGGGCTGCGGACTACAACCGGGGAGCTGTTTTTT.

This clone occurred once. The J gene is TRBJ1-4, the V gene TRBV19; D possibly corresponds to TRBD1 (5 bases). Germline CDR1 and CDR2: LNHDA and SQIVND (reference sequence). This CDR3 region has 14 residues. V lost 3 bases, J lost 8 bases, and 13 bases lay in between. CDR3: CASSILGSGEKLFF. CDR3 sequence (DNA): TGTGCCAGTAGTATTTTGGGTTCAGGGGAAAAACTGTTTTTT.

This chain links TRBV9 with TRBJ2-5; TRBD2 agrees at 8 bases. CDR1 is SGDLS, CDR2 YYNGEE, per germline. After removal of 3 bases from V and 9 bases from J, the junction contained 13 bases not matched to a gene. The CDR3 runs to 15 residues. The CDR3 reads CASSAQGSGSTPQYF. For the CDR3, the DNA is TGTGCCAGCAGCGCCCAGGGCAGCGGGAGTACACCCCAGTACTTC.

This chain joins TRBV3-1 (or the pseudogene TRBV3-2) and TRBJ1-5; 8 positions match TRBD1. The CDR3 is 12 residues long. The ends lost 6 bases at V and 7 bases at J; junction bases unmatched: 2. In germline, CDR1 is LGHDT, CDR2 YNNKEL (reference sequence). The CDR3: CASSRQGQPQHF. In DNA form, the CDR3 reads TGTGCCAGCAGTCGACAGGGGCAGCCCCAGCATTTT.